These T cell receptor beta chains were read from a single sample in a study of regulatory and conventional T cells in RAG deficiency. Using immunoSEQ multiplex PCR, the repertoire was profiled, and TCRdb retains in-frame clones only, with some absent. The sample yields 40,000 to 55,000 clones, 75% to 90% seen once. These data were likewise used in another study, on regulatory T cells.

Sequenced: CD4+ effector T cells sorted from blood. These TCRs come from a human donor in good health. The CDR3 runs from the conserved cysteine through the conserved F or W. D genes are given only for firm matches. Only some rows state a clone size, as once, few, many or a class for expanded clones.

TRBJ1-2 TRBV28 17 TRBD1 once TGTGCCAGCTGGGGGTCGGGGGACAGGGAATGGAACTATGGCTACACCTTC CASWGSGDREWNYGYTF
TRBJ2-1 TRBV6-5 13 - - TGTGCCAGCAGTTACTCATCCCGGCGAGAGCAGTTCTTC CASSYSSRREQFF
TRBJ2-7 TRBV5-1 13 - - TGCGCCAGCAGACGGGGGACAGACTACGAGCAGTACTTC CASRRGTDYEQYF
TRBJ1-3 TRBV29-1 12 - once TGCAGCGCCACGGGAGTCGGAAACACCATATATTTT CSATGVGNTIYF
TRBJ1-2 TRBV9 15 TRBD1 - TGTGCCAGCAGCGTAGAACCAGGGGGCCTATCGGGCTACACCTTC CASSVEPGGLSGYTF
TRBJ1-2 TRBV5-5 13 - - TGTGCCAGCAGCTTGGAACAGAACTATGGCTACACCTTC CASSLEQNYGYTF
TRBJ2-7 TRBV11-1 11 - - TGTGCCAGCAGCCACGACAGGAAGCAGTACTTC CASSHDRKQYF
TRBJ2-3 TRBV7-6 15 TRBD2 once TGTGCCAGCAGCCCCCGGACTAGCCCCTCGGATACGCAGTATTTT CASSPRTSPSDTQYF
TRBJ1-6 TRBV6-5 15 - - TGTGCCAGCAGTTACTCGGGGGCAGGAGGATCACCCCTCCACTTT CASSYSGAGGSPLHF
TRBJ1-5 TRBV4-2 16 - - TGTGCCAGCAGCCAAGTCCAGGACGGCTTCAGGTTGCCCCAGCATTTT CASSQVQDGFRLPQHF
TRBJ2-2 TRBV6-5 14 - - TGTGCCAGCAGCCTCGACAGGGAGGCCGGGGAGCTGTTTTTT CASSLDREAGELFF
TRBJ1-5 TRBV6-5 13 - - TGTGCCAGCAGTTACACGGCGAGCCAGCCCCAGCATTTT CASSYTASQPQHF
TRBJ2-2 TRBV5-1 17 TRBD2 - TGCGCCAGCAGCACCGGACTAGCGGGAGAGTACACCGGGGAGCTGTTTTTT CASSTGLAGEYTGELFF
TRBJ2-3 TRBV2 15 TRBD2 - TGTGCCAGCAAAAGACTAGCGGGGTCTACAGATACGCAGTATTTT CASKRLAGSTDTQYF
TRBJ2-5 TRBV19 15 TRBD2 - TGTGCCAGTAGGGGACTAGCGGGGATCCAAGAGACCCAGTACTTC CASRGLAGIQETQYF
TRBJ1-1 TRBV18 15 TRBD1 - TGTGCCAGCTCACCCGGTACAGGGGGCCGGACTGAAGCTTTCTTT CASSPGTGGRTEAFF
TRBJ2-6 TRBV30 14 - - TGTGCCTCTAAGGGGTCTCTTTTGGCCAACGTCCTGACTTTC CASKGSLLANVLTF
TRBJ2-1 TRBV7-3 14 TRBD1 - TGTGCCAGCAGCAGGGACAGGGGTTACAATGAGCAGTTCTTC CASSRDRGYNEQFF
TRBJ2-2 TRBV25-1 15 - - TGTGCCAGCAGTGAATTAGGGCGGGATACCGGGGAGCTGTTTTTT CASSELGRDTGELFF
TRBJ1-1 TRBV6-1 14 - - TGTGCCAGCATTAGGGACACGCAGAACACTGAAGCTTTCTTT CASIRDTQNTEAFF
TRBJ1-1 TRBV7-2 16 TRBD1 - TGTGCCAGCAGCTTCCGCCTGGGACAGGGGGGCCAGGAAGCTTTCTTT CASSFRLGQGGQEAFF
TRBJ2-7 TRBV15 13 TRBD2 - TGTGCCACCAGGGATTTTCGGAGCGGGAGGGGGAACTTC CATRDFRSGRGNF
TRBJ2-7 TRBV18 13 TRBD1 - TGTGCCAGCTCACCGGCTGGACAGGCAGAGCAGTACTTC CASSPAGQAEQYF
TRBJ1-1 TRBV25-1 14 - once TGTGCCAGCCTGCCTACAGGGCATGGCGCTGAAGCTTTCTTT CASLPTGHGAEAFF
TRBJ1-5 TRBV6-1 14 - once TGTGCCAGCACCGCCGGGGGCTACAATCAGCCCCAGCATTTT CASTAGGYNQPQHF
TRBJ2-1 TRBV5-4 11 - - TGTGCCAGCCTCTCGGACAATGAGCAGTTCTTC CASLSDNEQFF
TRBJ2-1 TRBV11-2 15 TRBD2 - TGTGCCAGCAGCTCCAGCGGGAGAGGGTACAATGAGCAGTTCTTC CASSSSGRGYNEQFF
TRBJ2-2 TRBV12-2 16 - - TGTGCAAGTCGCTTAGTACGGTGGGTGGGAACCGGGGAGCTGTTTTTT CASRLVRWVGTGELFF
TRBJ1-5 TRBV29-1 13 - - TGCAGCGTTTACGGGGACGCCAATCAGCCCCAGCATTTT CSVYGDANQPQHF
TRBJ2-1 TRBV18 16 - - TGTGCCAGCTCACCACCGGGAAGGGGCGTCTACAATGAGCAGTTCTTC CASSPPGRGVYNEQFF
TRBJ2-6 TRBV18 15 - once TGTGCCAGCTCACCTAGCGTCTCTGGGGCCAACGTCCTGACTTTC CASSPSVSGANVLTF
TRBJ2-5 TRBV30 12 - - TGTGCCTGGAGCCTTCAGAAGGCCACCCAGTACTTC CAWSLQKATQYF
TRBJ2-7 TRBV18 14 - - TGTGCCAGCTCATCTACTAGCCCCGGCTACGAGCAGTACTTC CASSSTSPGYEQYF
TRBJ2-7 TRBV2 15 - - TGTGCCAGCAGTGTAGAGACCGGACCCTCCTACGAGCAGTACTTC CASSVETGPSYEQYF
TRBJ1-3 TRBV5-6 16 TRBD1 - TGTGCCAGCAGCGTCCTACAGGGGCGTTCTGGAAACACCATATATTTT CASSVLQGRSGNTIYF
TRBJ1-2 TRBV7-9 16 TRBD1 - TGTGCCAGCAGCTTAGGGGACAGGGAGATGTCTCGAGGCTACACCTTC CASSLGDREMSRGYTF
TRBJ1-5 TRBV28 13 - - TGTGCCAGCGCTCTTAATCTCGGTCAGCCCCAGCATTTT CASALNLGQPQHF
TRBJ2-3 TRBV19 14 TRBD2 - TGTGCCAGTAGTCCGGGACTAGCCGCAGATACGCAGTATTTT CASSPGLAADTQYF
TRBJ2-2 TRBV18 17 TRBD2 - TGTGCCAGCTCACCACCGGGGCTAGCGGGAGGCACCGGGGAGCTGTTTTTT CASSPPGLAGGTGELFF
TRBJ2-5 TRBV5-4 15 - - TGTGCCAGCAGTTGGGGCGACAGAGGTCCAGAGACCCAGTACTTC CASSWGDRGPETQYF